This T cell receptor (beta chain) was captured by sequencing in a study of response to subunit inactivated influenza vaccine. The study, taken as a whole, reports: Each seasonal flu vaccination may recruit only limited new T cells, authors suggested.

Each CDR3 protein is one row after TCRdb ran MiXCR on the RT-PCR reads. The sample consists of roughly 670,000 distinct CDR3 sequences, roughly 15% of them appearing once. Comments on this clonotype: Its target is unknown.

V shed 0 bases and J shed 6 bases, with 11 bases lying between them. This CDR3 has 14 residues. Germline-derived CDR1 and CDR2 are MNHEY and SVGAGI. This sample comprised PBMCs from blood, obtained roughly 15 days before vaccination. V gene TRBV6-5 combines with J gene TRBJ1-2, with D unresolved. This TCR was sampled from a man aged 45-65 years who received an inactivated influenza vaccine. The CDR3 coding sequence is TGTGCCAGCAGTTACTCCTGGGTCCCGGATGGCTACACCTTC. Translation: CASSYSWVPDGYTF.